This T cell receptor (beta chain) came from a study of T cell responses to AZD1222 COVID-19 vaccine. Regarding the study as a whole: The donor cohort was predominantly white British with a female majority, and clonal diversity may have been underestimated. Seropositive status at baseline applied to only 6 or 7 AZD1222 recipients. Nearly half of unique spike-specific TCRs reportedly avoided B.1.351 and B.1.1.7 mutated regions. The study found Spike-specific TCR breadth and depth rose after two AZD1222 doses.

Some clones are missing from TCRdb's copy, which holds only in-frame ones; the method was immunoSEQ multiplex PCR. The sample shows some 180,000 clones, 80% to 95% of them seen only once. The V and J ends lost 1 base and 2 bases, in that order; junction bases with no gene match: 11. Germline V gene sequence: CDR1 SGDLS, CDR2 YYNGEE. The CDR3 totals 18 residues. In regard to this clone: Its antigen remains unidentified.

This sample comprised peripheral blood, obtained 28 days after the second AZD1222 dose. This receptor was obtained from an adult who received the AZD1222 COVID-19 vaccine. The chain links TRBV9 to TRBJ2-3; 9 bases match TRBD2. This chain's CDR3 is CASSVRPAGGTTTDTQYF. The DNA of the CDR3 is TGTGCCAGCAGCGTAAGGCCAGCGGGGGGAACGACCACAGATACGCAGTATTTT.